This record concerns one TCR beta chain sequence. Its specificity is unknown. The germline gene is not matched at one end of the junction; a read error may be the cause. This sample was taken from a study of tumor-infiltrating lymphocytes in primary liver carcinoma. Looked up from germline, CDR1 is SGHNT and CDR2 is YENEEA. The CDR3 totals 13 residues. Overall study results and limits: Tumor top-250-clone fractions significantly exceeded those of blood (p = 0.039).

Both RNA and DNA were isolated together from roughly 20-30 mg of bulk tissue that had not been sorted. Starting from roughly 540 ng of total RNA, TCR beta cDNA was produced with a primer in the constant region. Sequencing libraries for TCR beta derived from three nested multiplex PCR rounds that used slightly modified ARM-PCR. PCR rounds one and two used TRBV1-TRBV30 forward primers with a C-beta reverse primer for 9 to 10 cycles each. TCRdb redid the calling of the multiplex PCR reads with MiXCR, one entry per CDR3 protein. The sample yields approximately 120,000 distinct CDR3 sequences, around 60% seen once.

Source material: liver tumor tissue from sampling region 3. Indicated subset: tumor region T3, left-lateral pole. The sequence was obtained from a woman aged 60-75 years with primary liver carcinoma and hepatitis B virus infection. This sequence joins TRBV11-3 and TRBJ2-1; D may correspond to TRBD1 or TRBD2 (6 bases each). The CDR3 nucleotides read TGCGCCTGCAGTGCCGGGGGCTACAATGTGCAGTTCTTC. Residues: CACSAGGYNVQFF.